The present entry profiles one T cell receptor (beta chain) with its context. This entry is derived from a study of blood T cell repertoires in COVID-19. Study at large: Whether acute or convalescent, the COVID-19 samples came from the United States, Italy and Spain. From T cells, B-cell-depleted T cells, or PBMCs came the material, which was cDNA or gDNA.

Per the study methods: Reference gene primer amplification gave nucleated cell count estimates. The data were produced by immunoSEQ multiplex PCR, yet TCRdb's version contains in-frame clones alone and is incomplete. D and trimming were read from the DNA, whereas the V and J calls and clone size are those reported in that table. The sample comprises around 24,000 clones, around 90% of which are singletons, and roughly 28% rests with the top ten. CDR3 size: 15 residues. Germline V gene lookup returns CDR1 MNHEY and CDR2 SVGEGT. V shed 5 bases and J 7 bases; nucleotides not matched to a gene: 8. A Seattle source enrolled patients during active infection and followed them longitudinally.

The sequenced material came from peripheral blood. The chain has TRBV6-2 or TRBV6-3 and TRBJ2-1; TRBD2 matches 10 bases. This TCR came from a man in his 70s with COVID-19, enrolled during active disease. This chain's CDR3 is CASSLERGGRNEQFF. CDR3 nucleotide sequence: TGTGCCAGCAGTCTTGAGCGGGGGGGTAGAAATGAGCAGTTCTTC.